What follows are 11 T cell receptor beta chains derived from one specimen sequenced in a study of blood T cell repertoires in COVID-19. The method was immunoSEQ multiplex PCR; TCRdb's version includes in-frame clones alone and lacks a portion of them. This sample has about 180,000 clones, with 82% found just once. The sample taken for sequencing was peripheral blood. Source of these receptors: a woman of 80 years or more with active or convalescent COVID-19.

The chain is built from TRBV6-4 and TRBJ2-7; D possibly corresponds to TRBD1 (5 bases). V lost 6 bases, J lost 3 bases, and 9 bases lay in between. The germline CDR1 and CDR2 sequences are MRHNA and SNTAGT. The CDR3 has 12 amino acids. CDR3 sequence reads: CASRRTIYEQYF. CDR3 in DNA: TGTGCCAGCAGACGGACAATCTACGAGCAGTACTTC.

The CDR3 region is CASSPLAGYNEQFF. The CDR3 DNA sequence: TGTGCCAGCAGCCCCCTAGCGGGCTACAATGAGCAGTTCTTC. The chain couples TRBV14 to TRBJ2-1; the match to TRBD2 covers 8 bases. J lost 3 bases, V lost 4 bases, and 2 bases had no gene match. The CDR3 contains 14 residues. CDR1 is SGHDN, CDR2 FVKESK, per germline.

The chain employs TRBV4-2 and TRBJ2-3; 10 bases are shared with TRBD2. The CDR3 consists of 17 residues. Germline assignment: CDR1 LGHNA and CDR2 YNFKEQ. J gave up 3 bases and V 1 base, and 7 bases lay outside the gene matches. The CDR3 protein is CASSQAAGGPRTDTQYF. The CDR3 nucleotides are TGTGCCAGCAGCCAAGCAGCGGGGGGGCCCCGAACAGATACGCAGTATTTT.

CDR3 nucleotide sequence: TGTGCCAGCATAAATCCTAGCTCCTACAATGAGCAGTTCTTC. This codes for CASINPSSYNEQFF. The genes are TRBV28 and TRBJ2-1; D not resolved. Germline V gene sequence: CDR1 MDHEN, CDR2 SYDVKM. Trimming shortened V by 7 bases and J by 0 bases, and 10 bases separated the two germline ends. The CDR3 contains 14 residues. Using reference TRBV28 and TRBJ2-1 for the parts outside the CDR3, the full variable domain is DVKVTQSSRYLVKRTGEKVFLECVQDMDHENMFWYRQDPGLGLRLIYFSYDVKMKEKGDIPEGYSVSREKKERFSLILESASTNQTSMYLCASINPSSYNEQFFGPGTRLTVL.

This CDR3 is CASSTDGSNQPQHF. DNA of the CDR3: TGTGCCAGCAGTACAGACGGCAGCAATCAGCCCCAGCATTTT. The V gene is TRBV2, the J gene TRBJ1-5; D ambiguous. The germline V and J ends were trimmed by 5 bases and 1 base, with 9 bases remaining between them. This CDR3 comprises 14 residues. CDR1 is SNHLY, CDR2 FYNNEI, per germline. Variable domain in full (rest from reference TRBV2 and TRBJ1-5): EPEVTQTPSHQVTQMGQEVILRCVPISNHLYFYWYRQILGQKVEFLVSFYNNEISEKSEIFDDQFSVERPDGSNFTLKIRSTKLEDSAMYFCASSTDGSNQPQHFGDGTRLSIL.

The chain combines TRBV6-1 with TRBJ2-1; possibly TRBD1 for D (5 bases). CDR3 size: 14 residues. Germline V CDR1 and CDR2: MNHNS, SASEGT. The V gene lost 2 bases and the J gene lost 9 bases, with 14 bases spanning the gap. The CDR3 sequence: CASSETGRVGEQFF. Here the CDR3 DNA reads TGTGCCAGCAGTGAAACTGGCAGGGTAGGTGAGCAGTTCTTC.

The chain combines TRBV20-1 with TRBJ2-1; D is possibly TRBD2 (5 bases). The germline V and J ends were trimmed by 3 bases and 15 bases, with 12 bases remaining between them. The CDR3 loop spans 10 amino acids. Looked up from germline, CDR1 is DFQATT and CDR2 is SNEGSKA (reference sequence). CDR3 DNA: TGCAGTGCTAGTCTGGACTCTTCGTTCTTC. It is translated as CSASLDSSFF.

The J gene is TRBJ2-2, the V gene TRBV7-7; TRBD2 might be the D (6 bases). Germline V gene lookup returns CDR1 SSHAT and CDR2 FNYEAQ (reference sequence). The CDR3 is made up of 14 amino acids. Deletions cut 0 bases from V and 7 bases from J, with 9 bases between. CDR3 in amino acids: CASSLAREDGELFF. CDR3 sequence (DNA): TGTGCCAGCAGCTTAGCCAGGGAGGACGGGGAGCTGTTTTTT. The full variable domain, with the rest looked up from reference TRBV7-7 and TRBJ2-2, is GAGVSQSPRYKVTKRGQDVTLRCDPISSHATLYWYQQALGQGPEFLTYFNYEAQPDKSGLPSDRFSAERPEGSISTLTIQRTEQRDSAMYRCASSLAREDGELFFGEGSRLTVL.

DNA of the CDR3: TGTGCCAGCAGTTTATCCGGGTATGATGAAAAACTGTTTTTT. It encodes CASSLSGYDEKLFF. V and J are TRBV27 and TRBJ1-4; no definite D call. This CDR3 has 14 residues. Germline-derived CDR1 and CDR2 are MNHEY and SMNVEV (reference sequence). Trimming removed 0 bases from V and 6 bases from J, with 8 bases in between.

This chain links TRBV7-2 with TRBJ2-3; 8 bases agree with TRBD1. CDR1 is SGHTA, CDR2 FQGNSA, per germline. The CDR3 is 14 amino acids. V dropped 3 bases and J dropped 3; count of bases not matched to a gene: 2. Here the CDR3 reads CASSFTGGTDTQYF. As DNA, the CDR3 is TGTGCCAGCAGCTTTACAGGGGGGACAGATACGCAGTATTTT.

This chain uses TRBV7-3 with TRBJ2-1; D is perhaps TRBD2 (5 bases). Trimming removed 8 bases at V and 7 bases at J, with 21 bases between. This CDR3 spans 15 amino acids. Germline V gene data show CDR1 as SGHTA and CDR2 as FQGTGA. The CDR3 nucleotides are TGTGCCAGCGCCTACAGCGGTTCTCCCCGTAATGAGCAGTTCTTC. Protein: CASAYSGSPRNEQFF.